This is a list of T cell receptor beta chains from one sample in a study of CD8+ T cells in alopecia areata. The protocol was immunoSEQ multiplex PCR, while the TCRdb copy is restricted to in-frame clones and leaves out a portion. The profile covers more than 150,000 clones, with roughly half appearing a single time and around 9.1% taken by the ten largest. The starting material was CD8+ T cells sorted from blood, obtained around week 54, from a patient treated with tofacitinib. These receptors were taken from a human donor with alopecia areata. CDR3s include the opening cysteine and the closing phenylalanine or tryptophan. The D gene is left open where the match is weak. Not all rows give a size; the values are once, few, many and, for expanded clones, a class.

V gene	clone size	D gene	J gene	CDR3 DNA	CDR3 protein
TRBV4-1	NA	NA	TRBJ2-2	TGCGCCAGCAGCCCCGTTCGGGGATCCACCGGGGAGCTGTTTTTT	CASSPVRGSTGELFF
TRBV7-9	NA	NA	TRBJ1-2	TGTGCCAGCAGCCCGCCTGGGGACTATGGCTACACCTTC	CASSPPGDYGYTF
TRBV5-1	NA	TRBD1	TRBJ2-3	TGCGCCAGCAGCCCGGGACAGGGGATCACAGATACGCAGTATTTT	CASSPGQGITDTQYF
TRBV27	few	NA	TRBJ2-7	TGTGCCAGCAGTCCCCGGCAGTACGAGCAGTACTTC	CASSPRQYEQYF
TRBV7-8	NA	TRBD2	TRBJ2-1	TGTGCCAGCAGCCTACTAGCGGGGAGCTACAATGAGCAGTTCTTC	CASSLLAGSYNEQFF
TRBV6-5	NA	TRBD1	TRBJ1-2	TGTGCCAGCAGCCCGGAGGGGGCGGGTTATGGCTACACCTTC	CASSPEGAGYGYTF
TRBV15	NA	NA	TRBJ1-6	TGTGCCACCAGACTCCGAGGGGCGCGGGATTCACCCCTCCACTTT	CATRLRGARDSPLHF
TRBV11-2	NA	NA	TRBJ2-5	TGTGCCAGCAGCCCTTTCCCCCTACCCCAAGAGACCCAGTACTTC	CASSPFPLPQETQYF
TRBV5-1	once	TRBD1	TRBJ1-2	TGCGCCAGCAGCTGGGGGACAGGGGATGGCTATGGCTACACCTTC	CASSWGTGDGYGYTF
TRBV6-5	NA	NA	TRBJ1-2	TGTGCCAGCAGTTACTCGTTAACATCCAATGGCTACACCTTC	CASSYSLTSNGYTF
TRBV27	NA	NA	TRBJ2-2	TGTGCCAGCAGTTTCGTTGGGGTTGGCACCGGGGAGCTGTTTTTT	CASSFVGVGTGELFF
TRBV7-6	once	NA	TRBJ2-3	TGTGCCAGCAGCTTCCGACTCACAGATACGCAGTATTTT	CASSFRLTDTQYF
TRBV13	NA	TRBD1	TRBJ2-1	TGTGCCAGCAGCCTCTCAGGGGGTCTATCCGATGAGCAGTTCTTC	CASSLSGGLSDEQFF
TRBV4-3	NA	NA	TRBJ2-3	TGCGCCAGCAGCCTCGGGGGTGGAAGGTCCGATACGCAGTATTTT	CASSLGGGRSDTQYF
TRBV30	few	NA	TRBJ2-3	TGTGCCTGGAGTGTACCCGCGCAGTATTTT	CAWSVPAQYF
TRBV7-6	NA	NA	TRBJ2-7	TGTGCCAGCAGCCGGGACAACGAGCAGTACTTC	CASSRDNEQYF
TRBV4-3	few	NA	TRBJ2-3	TGCGCCAGCAGCCAAGTGTCCCGAGGCACAGATACGCAGTATTTT	CASSQVSRGTDTQYF
TRBV4-2	NA	TRBD2	TRBJ2-1	TGTGCCAGCAGCCAAGTACCACTAGCGGAGACCTACAATGAGCAGTTCTTC	CASSQVPLAETYNEQFF
TRBV19	NA	NA	TRBJ2-7	TGTGCCAGTAGTCTAGGGGTCGAGCAGTACTTC	CASSLGVEQYF
TRBV5-1	NA	NA	TRBJ1-1	TGCGCCAGCAGCTTGGTACCGGCTATGAACACTGAAGCTTTCTTT	CASSLVPAMNTEAFF
TRBV13	NA	TRBD1	TRBJ1-6	TGTGCCAGCAGCTTATATGGGACAGGGGACTCACCCCTCCACTTT	CASSLYGTGDSPLHF
TRBV7-8	NA	NA	TRBJ2-2	TGTGCCAGCAGCTTTCTGGGCCTCTGGGCCGGGGAGCTGTTTTTT	CASSFLGLWAGELFF
TRBV4-1	NA	TRBD1	TRBJ2-7	TGCGCCAGCAGCGAGTGGACAGGGGGGACCTACGAGCAGTACTTC	CASSEWTGGTYEQYF
TRBV30	few	NA	TRBJ2-5	TGTGCCTGGAGCCGATTCCTGGGGACCCAAGAGACCCAGTACTTC	CAWSRFLGTQETQYF
TRBV15	NA	NA	TRBJ2-2	TGTGCCACTGCGGAGGGACAGACGAACACCGGGGAGCTGTTTTTT	CATAEGQTNTGELFF
TRBV18	NA	TRBD1	TRBJ2-3	TGTGCCAGCTCACTTCCCGCGGACAGGGCCGATACGCAGTATTTT	CASSLPADRADTQYF
TRBV29-1	NA	TRBD2	TRBJ2-1	TGCAGCGTTGTGCTGGCTAGCGGGGGCCCTATATACAATGAGCAGTTCTTC	CSVVLASGGPIYNEQFF
TRBV25-1	NA	TRBD2	TRBJ2-2	TGTGTCGGGAAGGGACTAGCGGGGCTATACACCGGGGAGCTGTTTTTT	CVGKGLAGLYTGELFF
TRBV5-1	NA	NA	TRBJ1-6	TGCGCCAGCAGCTCCCGGGCTGGCGGTTCACCCCTCCACTTT	CASSSRAGGSPLHF
TRBV7-2	NA	NA	TRBJ1-5	TGTGCCAGCCGCCAAGGGGGACCCAATCAGCCCCAGCATTTT	CASRQGGPNQPQHF
TRBV29-1	few	NA	TRBJ2-5	TGCAGCGTTGTAGGGGCCGGGGGCCAAGAGACCCAGTACTTC	CSVVGAGGQETQYF
TRBV19	NA	NA	TRBJ1-5	TGTGCCAGTACGACGGGGTGGACGCAGCCCCAGCATTTT	CASTTGWTQPQHF
TRBV27	NA	NA	TRBJ2-7	TGTGCCAGCAGTCTGACAGTGGGGGCCTACGAGCAGTACTTC	CASSLTVGAYEQYF
TRBV10-3	NA	TRBD1	TRBJ1-2	TGTGCCATAGGACAGGGGGCCGATGGCTACACCTTC	CAIGQGADGYTF
TRBV5-5	NA	NA	TRBJ1-6	TGTGCCAGCAGCTTGGAACCGGACGGGTCACCCCTCCACTTT	CASSLEPDGSPLHF
TRBV15	NA	NA	TRBJ2-7	TGTGCCACCAGCAGGGTAATGGAAGGGGTCTACGAGCAGTACTTC	CATSRVMEGVYEQYF
TRBV27	NA	NA	TRBJ2-5	TGTGCCAGCAGTTTGATTTACGGGGGAGAGACCCAGTACTTC	CASSLIYGGETQYF
TRBV7-3	NA	TRBD1	TRBJ1-1	TGTGCCAGCAGCGCGACACAGGGGACTGAAGCTTTCTTT	CASSATQGTEAFF
TRBV27	NA	NA	TRBJ2-6	TGTGCCAGCAGTTTGGTACAGGGCAACTCTGGGGCCAACGTCCTGACTTTC	CASSLVQGNSGANVLTF
TRBV7-9	NA	NA	TRBJ2-1	TGTGCCAGCAGCTCGCCGATCGGGGGCGCAGGGGATGAGCAGTTCTTC	CASSSPIGGAGDEQFF
TRBV29-1	NA	NA	TRBJ1-1	TGCAGCGCCTTTGACACTGAAGCTTTCTTT	CSAFDTEAFF
TRBV7-8	NA	TRBD2	TRBJ2-5	TGTGCCAGCAGCTTGGGGGGGGGCCAAGAGACCCAGTACTTC	CASSLGGGQETQYF
TRBV4-1	NA	NA	TRBJ2-1	TGCGCCAGCAGCCACGTTAGACGGGATGAGCAGTTCTTC	CASSHVRRDEQFF
TRBV25-1	NA	TRBD1	TRBJ1-5	TGTGCCAGCTCTTTGCAGGGGGCTAATCAGCCCCAGCATTTT	CASSLQGANQPQHF
TRBV27	NA	NA	TRBJ1-5	TGTGCCAGCATCTTTGGACTCGGGGGGGATCAGCCCCAGCATTTT	CASIFGLGGDQPQHF
TRBV4-2	NA	TRBD2	TRBJ2-3	TGTGCCAGCAGCCAAGTTTGGGTCTCGGGGGGGCCTAGCACAGATACGCAGTATTTT	CASSQVWVSGGPSTDTQYF
TRBV7-3	NA	NA	TRBJ2-7	TGTGCCAGCAGTTCTTTGAACTCCTACGAGCAGTACTTC	CASSSLNSYEQYF
TRBV11-2	NA	NA	TRBJ1-1	TGTGCCAGCAGTTTGGGGCTTGGGAACACTGAAGCTTTCTTT	CASSLGLGNTEAFF
TRBV21-1	NA	NA	TRBJ2-1	NA	CASSKYGVAGGNNEQFF
TRBV19	NA	TRBD1	TRBJ1-6	TGTGCCAGTAGTATTCCCTATGGACAGGGAGAGGATTCACCCCTCCACTTT	CASSIPYGQGEDSPLHF
TRBV27	few	NA	TRBJ1-6	TGTGCCAGCAGTCCCGTTAAGGGACCAAATTCACCCCTCCACTTT	CASSPVKGPNSPLHF
TRBV19	NA	NA	TRBJ1-2	TGTGCCAGTAGTCACAGGGAAGGCAACTATGGCTACACCTTC	CASSHREGNYGYTF
TRBV15	NA	NA	TRBJ2-1	TGTGCCACCAGCAGAGATGGTAGCGACGGTGAGCAGTTCTTC	CATSRDGSDGEQFF
TRBV4-3	NA	NA	TRBJ1-5	TGCGCCAGCAGCCAAGACGCCACAGGGACAAACAATCAGCCCCAGCATTTT	CASSQDATGTNNQPQHF
TRBV7-3	few	NA	TRBJ2-5	TGTGCCAGCAGCTTAAGGCCCCAAGAGACCCAGTACTTC	CASSLRPQETQYF
TRBV30	NA	NA	TRBJ1-2	TGTGCCTGTACCGTTGTAGGCTACACCTTC	CACTVVGYTF